What follows are 21 T cell receptor beta chains derived from one specimen sequenced in a study of cytomegalovirus exposure and HLA in healthy donors. With 60 Vbeta and 13 Jbeta primers, the PCR was carried out. Using immunoSEQ multiplex PCR, the repertoire was profiled, and TCRdb retains in-frame clones only, with some absent. The sample comprises 97,000 or so clones, under 70% of which are singletons, and 2% to 3% rests with the top ten. Sequenced input: PBMCs. Receptors were obtained from a man in his fifties or sixties in good health and CMV-seronegative.

This rearrangement joins TRBV5-1 to TRBJ2-1; possibly TRBD2 for D (6 bases). CDR3 length: 13 amino acids. The germline CDR1 and CDR2 sequences are SGHRS and YFSETQ. With 4 bases removed from V and 4 bases from J, the gap between germline ends came to 9 bases. CDR3 residues: CASSRDLYNEQFF. CDR3 nucleotides: TGCGCCAGCAGCAGGGACTTATACAATGAGCAGTTCTTC.

This chain links TRBV4-2 with TRBJ2-2; 12 bases are a match to TRBD2. After removal of 6 bases from V and 2 bases from J, the junction contained 4 bases not matched to a gene. CDR1 is LGHNA and CDR2 is YNFKEQ in the germline V gene. This CDR3 contains 16 residues. CDR3 residues: CASRRTSGANTGELFF. In DNA, the CDR3 is TGTGCCAGCAGGAGGACTAGCGGGGCTAACACCGGGGAGCTGTTTTTT.

The CDR3 reads CASSLALGSGRYTDTQYF. The CDR3 nucleotides read TGTGCCAGCAGCTTAGCGCTGGGGAGCGGGAGGTACACAGATACGCAGTATTTT. V usage is TRBV7-2 and J usage is TRBJ2-3, with 9 nucleotides matching TRBD2. Trimming at V came to 0 bases and at J to 2 bases, leaving 9 bases not matched to a gene. The germline V gene encodes CDR1 SGHTA and CDR2 FQGNSA. The CDR3 contains 18 residues.

V gene TRBV9 combines with J gene TRBJ2-1; 10 bases align to TRBD2. V lost 4 bases and J lost 7; bases outside the gene matches: 11. The CDR3 runs 16 residues. The germline gives CDR1 SGDLS, CDR2 YYNGEE. CDR3 sequence reads: CASSSRGAGGRNEQFF. The CDR3 DNA sequence: TGTGCCAGCAGCAGCCGGGGAGCGGGAGGGCGTAATGAGCAGTTCTTC.

This clone was seen once. The rearrangement joins TRBV3-2 to TRBJ2-1; TRBD2 is the table's D call, not checked against the DNA. TRBV3-2 is noted as a pseudogene. The CDR3 loop spans 9 amino acids. CDR3 sequence reads: CASSSRVFF. The CDR3 nucleotides read TGTGCCAGCAGCTCCCGGGTGTTCTTC.

The genes are TRBV7-2 and TRBJ2-7, with 9 nucleotides matching TRBD1. The germline V gene has CDR1 SGHTA and CDR2 FQGNSA. After removal of 5 bases from V and 5 bases from J, the junction contained 1 base not matched to a gene. The CDR3 length is 12 residues. The DNA for the CDR3 is TGTGCCAGCAGCGGACAGGGGAACGAGCAGTACTTC. Protein sequence: CASSGQGNEQYF. Filled out from reference TRBV7-2 and TRBJ2-7, the complete variable domain reads GAGVSQSPSNKVTEKGKDVELRCDPISGHTALYWYRQSLGQGLEFLIYFQGNSAPDKSGLPSDRFSAERTGGSVSTLTIQRTQQEDSAVYLCASSGQGNEQYFGPGTRLTVT.

The J gene is TRBJ2-7, the V gene TRBV18, with D possibly being TRBD1 (6 bases). The germline V gene encodes CDR1 KGHSH and CDR2 LQKENI. This CDR3 is 16 amino acids long. The V gene lost 6 bases and the J gene lost 3 bases, with 21 bases spanning the gap. Written as DNA, the CDR3 is TGTGCCAGCTCGCCCTCCACAGGGAATGGTCTCTACGAGCAGTACTTC. It yields the protein CASSPSTGNGLYEQYF.

V usage is TRBV6-5 and J usage is TRBJ1-5; tentative D call: TRBD1 (6 bases). The CDR3 totals 15 residues. CDR1 and CDR2 from the germline V gene are MNHEY and SVGAGI. V lost 0 bases and J 6 bases, leaving 12 bases between the germline ends. The CDR3 spells CASSYSRQAGQPQHF. DNA for the CDR3: TGTGCCAGCAGTTACTCGAGACAGGCTGGTCAGCCCCAGCATTTT.

The chain couples TRBV7-9 to TRBJ2-2, with D maybe TRBD1 (6 bases). The V gene's germline CDR1 is SEHNR and CDR2 FQNEAQ (reference sequence). Trimming shortened V by 3 bases and J by 5 bases, and 13 bases separated the two germline ends. The CDR3 is made up of 15 amino acids. The CDR3: CASSFGRTDTGELFF. In DNA, the CDR3 is TGTGCCAGCAGCTTCGGGCGGACAGATACCGGGGAGCTGTTTTTT. Together with reference TRBV7-9 and TRBJ2-2, the CDR3 gives the full variable domain: DTGVSQNPRHKITKRGQNVTFRCDPISEHNRLYWYRQTLGQGPEFLTYFQNEAQLEKSRLLSDRFSAERPKGSFSTLEIQRTEQGDSAMYLCASSFGRTDTGELFFGEGSRLTVL.

The chain recombines TRBV19 with TRBJ2-1, with D possibly TRBD2 on 6 matching bases. Germline assignment: CDR1 LNHDA and CDR2 SQIVND (reference sequence). The ends were cut back, 3 bases at V and 10 bases at J, with 16 bases in the middle. The CDR3 is 14 residues long. DNA for the CDR3: TGTGCCAGTAGTATCGGGGGAGTGAATCACGAGCAGTTCTTC. Translation: CASSIGGVNHEQFF.

This clone came up a few times. The CDR3 DNA follows: TGTGCCAGCAGCGTAGGAACGGTCTACAATGAGCAGTTCTTC. Encoded protein: CASSVGTVYNEQFF. The chain combines TRBV9 with TRBJ2-1; D is unresolved. Per germline, CDR1 SGDLS and CDR2 YYNGEE. Trimming took off 0 bases at V and 3 bases at J, with 7 bases between the two ends. The CDR3 has 14 amino acids.

The rearrangement links TRBV28 to TRBJ2-3; 10 bases line up with TRBD2. The V gene's germline CDR1 is MDHEN and CDR2 SYDVKM. J was trimmed by 10 bases and V by 7 bases; bases with no gene match: 14. The CDR3 sequence is 15 residues long. Written as DNA, the CDR3 is TGTGCCAGCACCCCGGCTAGCGGGAGCCCAGAGGCGCAGTATTTT. This codes for CASTPASGSPEAQYF.

This clone appeared a few times. Here the CDR3 reads CASSLLPAGGREQYF. Written as DNA, the CDR3 is TGCGCCAGCAGCCTACTACCGGCGGGGGGAAGGGAGCAGTACTTC. The V call is TRBV5-1, the J call TRBJ2-7; 8 positions agree with TRBD2. Germline CDR1 and CDR2: SGHRS and YFSETQ. This CDR3 comprises 15 residues. Trimming cost V 4 bases and J 7 bases; bases outside gene matches: 13.

V and J are TRBV25-1 and TRBJ2-1, with 9 bases matching TRBD2. With V trimmed by 5 bases and J by 9 bases, 11 bases remained unmatched. This CDR3 contains 15 residues. Germline CDR1 is MGHDK and CDR2 is SYGVNS. The CDR3 coding sequence is TGTGCCAGCAGTAACGCGGGAGGGCGTGAAAGTGAGCAGTTCTTC. Amino acid sequence: CASSNAGGRESEQFF.

The chain carries TRBV6-1 and TRBJ2-7, with 7 bases that match TRBD1. From germline, CDR1 is MNHNS and CDR2 SASEGT. The CDR3 sequence is 14 residues long. J was trimmed by 1 base and V by 1 base; bases with no gene match: 1. In DNA form, the CDR3 reads TGTGCCAGCAGTGAAGGGACAGGTTCCTACGAGCAGTACTTC. Encoded protein: CASSEGTGSYEQYF.

The chain recombines TRBV18 with TRBJ2-5, with D uncertain. Germline values: CDR1 KGHSH, CDR2 LQKENI. The CDR3 is made up of 14 amino acids. The germline V and J ends were trimmed by 3 bases and 2 bases, with 10 bases remaining between them. Written as DNA, the CDR3 is TGTGCCAGCTCACCTGTCTCACAGCAAGAGACCCAGTACTTC. The encoded protein is CASSPVSQQETQYF. The entire variable domain, with the rest obtained from reference TRBV18 and TRBJ2-5, is as follows: NAGVMQNPRHLVRRRGQEARLRCSPMKGHSHVYWYRQLPEEGLKFMVYLQKENIIDESGMPKERFSAEFPKEGPSILRIQQVVRGDSAAYFCASSPVSQQETQYFGPGTRLLVL.

The CDR3 DNA sequence: TGTGCCAGCAGTTATTGGGCCCGGGGGGATACTGAAGCTTTCTTT. This encodes CASSYWARGDTEAFF. This chain connects TRBV6-5 to TRBJ1-1; TRBD1 might be the D (5 bases). Trimming pared 3 bases from V and 5 bases from J, leaving 16 bases between. Per germline, CDR1 MNHEY and CDR2 SVGAGI. The CDR3 is made up of 15 amino acids.

V and J are TRBV7-2 and TRBJ2-5; 8 bases are shared with TRBD2. The DNA end favors TRBJ2-7, so the J call may be wrong. CDR1 and CDR2 (germline): SGHTA, FQGNSA. The CDR3 length is 14 residues. The CDR3 reads CASSHSGVLYEQYF. The CDR3 DNA is TGTGCCAGCAGCCATAGCGGGGTACTCTACGAGCAGTACTTC.

The count of this clone is one. The J gene is TRBJ1-4, the V gene TRBV4-1, with 7 bases lining up with TRBD1. With 4 bases clipped from V and 8 bases from J, the junction kept 7 bases outside the gene matches. This CDR3 has 14 residues. Germline V gene sequence: CDR1 MGHRA, CDR2 YSYEKL. The CDR3 DNA is TGCGCCAGCAGCCGAACAGGGGTTGGGGAAAAACTGTTTTTT. Translated, it gives CASSRTGVGEKLFF.

The CDR3 is CASTDRGENTEAFF. CDR3 bases: TGTGCCAGCACTGACCGGGGGGAGAACACTGAAGCTTTCTTT. This chain connects TRBV6-5 to TRBJ1-1; a weak D match, TRBD1 (5 bases). The CDR3 loop spans 14 amino acids. Germline CDR1 reads MNHEY; CDR2 reads SVGAGI. V dropped 7 bases and J dropped 1 base, with 13 bases sitting between them.

The chain is built from TRBV7-2 and TRBJ1-5; a possible D gene is TRBD1 (6 bases). Germline CDR1 and CDR2: SGHTA and FQGNSA. This CDR3 has 15 residues. Trimming pared 4 bases from V and 5 bases from J, leaving 15 bases between. For the CDR3, the DNA is TGTGCCAGCAGCTCGACCGGGACACCTTATCAGCCCCAGCATTTT. Translation: CASSSTGTPYQPQHF.